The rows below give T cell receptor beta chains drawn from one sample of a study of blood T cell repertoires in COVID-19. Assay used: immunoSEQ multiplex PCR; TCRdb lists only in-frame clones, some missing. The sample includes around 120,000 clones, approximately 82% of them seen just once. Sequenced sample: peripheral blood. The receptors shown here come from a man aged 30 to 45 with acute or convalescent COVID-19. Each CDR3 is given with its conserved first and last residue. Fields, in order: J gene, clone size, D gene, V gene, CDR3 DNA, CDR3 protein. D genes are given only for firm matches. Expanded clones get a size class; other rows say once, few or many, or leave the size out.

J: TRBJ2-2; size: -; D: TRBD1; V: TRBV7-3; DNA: TGTGCCAGCAGACAGGGGGCGAACACCGGGGAGCTGTTTTTT; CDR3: CASRQGANTGELFF
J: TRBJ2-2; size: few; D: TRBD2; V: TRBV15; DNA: TGTGCCACCAGCAGAGGTACTAGCGTCCAATCCACCGGGGAGCTGTTTTTT; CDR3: CATSRGTSVQSTGELFF
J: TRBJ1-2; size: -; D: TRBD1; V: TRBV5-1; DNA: TGCGCCAGCAGCTTGACAGGGGGCGCGAACTATGGCTACACCTTC; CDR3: CASSLTGGANYGYTF
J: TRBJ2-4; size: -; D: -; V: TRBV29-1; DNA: TGCAGCGCCCGCCGACAGCTAGCCAAAAACATTCAGTACTTC; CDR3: CSARRQLAKNIQYF
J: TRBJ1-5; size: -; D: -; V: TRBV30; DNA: TGTGCCTGGAGTGCCGGTCTCAATCAGCCCCAGCATTTT; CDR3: CAWSAGLNQPQHF
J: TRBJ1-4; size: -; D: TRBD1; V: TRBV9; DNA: TGTGCCAGCAGCGTAGACAGGGGGCCGGCTAATGAAAAACTGTTTTTT; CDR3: CASSVDRGPANEKLFF
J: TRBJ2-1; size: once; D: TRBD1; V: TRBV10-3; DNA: TGTGCCATCACGGGGACAGGTACTTACAATGAGCAGTTCTTC; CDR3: CAITGTGTYNEQFF
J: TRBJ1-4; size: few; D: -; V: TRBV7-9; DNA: TGTGCCAGCAGCTCTTATGGACAAACTGCGAATGAAAAACTGTTTTTT; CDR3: CASSSYGQTANEKLFF
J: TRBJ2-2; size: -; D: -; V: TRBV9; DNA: TGTGCCAGCAGCCGAGCGGGCGTCAATACCGGGGAGCTGTTTTTT; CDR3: CASSRAGVNTGELFF
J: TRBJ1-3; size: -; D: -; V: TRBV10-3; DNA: TGTGCCATCAGTGACCCAGGGGATCCTGGAAACACCATATATTTT; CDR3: CAISDPGDPGNTIYF
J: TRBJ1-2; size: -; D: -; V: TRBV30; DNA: TGTGCCTGGCCGGAGGGCTACACCTTC; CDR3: CAWPEGYTF
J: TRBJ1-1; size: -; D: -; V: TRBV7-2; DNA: TGTGCCAGCAGCCTCCAAGCGGGGGACACTGAAGCTTTCTTT; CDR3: CASSLQAGDTEAFF
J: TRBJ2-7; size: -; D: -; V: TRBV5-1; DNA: TGCGCCAGCAGCCCAAACAGGGATTACTACGAGCAGTACTTC; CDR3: CASSPNRDYYEQYF
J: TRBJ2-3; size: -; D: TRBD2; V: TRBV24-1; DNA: TGTGCCACCATTAGCGGGAGGGCCAGGGATACGCAGTATTTT; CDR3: CATISGRARDTQYF
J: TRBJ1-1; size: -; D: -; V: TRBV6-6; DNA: TGTGCCAGCACAACCCGGGGGGCGGACACTGAAGCTTTCTTT; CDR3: CASTTRGADTEAFF
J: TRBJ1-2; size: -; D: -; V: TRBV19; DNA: TGTGCCAGTAGTATTGGGAGGCACTCGTTCTATGGCTACACCTTC; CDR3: CASSIGRHSFYGYTF
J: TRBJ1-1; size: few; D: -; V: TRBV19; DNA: TGTGCCAGTACCCAAACACAGGGCACTGAAGCTTTCTTT; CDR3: CASTQTQGTEAFF
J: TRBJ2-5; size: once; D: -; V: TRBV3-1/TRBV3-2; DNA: TGTGCCAGCAGCCAAGTGACAGGTGGGACCCAGTACTTC; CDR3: CASSQVTGGTQYF
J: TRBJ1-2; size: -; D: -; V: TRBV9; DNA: TGTGCCAGCAGCGTAGTAGAAGGAGGTGGCTACACCTTC; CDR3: CASSVVEGGGYTF
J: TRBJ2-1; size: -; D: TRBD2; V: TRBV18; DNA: TGTGCCAGCTCGTTGGGACTAGCGGGAGCAGGAGGGGCCTACAATGAGCAGTTCTTC; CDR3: CASSLGLAGAGGAYNEQFF
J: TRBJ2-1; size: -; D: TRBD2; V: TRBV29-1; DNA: TGCAGCGTTGAAGAACTAGCGGGAGTTCGGAATGAGCAGTTCTTC; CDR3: CSVEELAGVRNEQFF
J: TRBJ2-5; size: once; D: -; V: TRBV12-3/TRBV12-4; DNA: TGTGCCAGCGGGATTAGCGGTCAAGAGACCCAGTACTTC; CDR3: CASGISGQETQYF
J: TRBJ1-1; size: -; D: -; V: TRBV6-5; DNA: TGTGCCAGCAGTTTCTCCACAGGACCGAACACTGAAGCTTTCTTT; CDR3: CASSFSTGPNTEAFF
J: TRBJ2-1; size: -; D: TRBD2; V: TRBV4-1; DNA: TGCGCCAGCAGCCAAGATACGAGCGGGGGGGGGCTTTCTGAGCAGTTCTTC; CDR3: CASSQDTSGGGLSEQFF
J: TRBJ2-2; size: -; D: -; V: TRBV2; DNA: TGTGCCAGCAGTGGGGACACTAACACCGGGGAGCTGTTTTTT; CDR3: CASSGDTNTGELFF
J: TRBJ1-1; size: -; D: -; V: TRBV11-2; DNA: TGTGCCAGCAGCTTAGAAGGGGGAAGCGGAACTGAAGCTTTCTTT; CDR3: CASSLEGGSGTEAFF
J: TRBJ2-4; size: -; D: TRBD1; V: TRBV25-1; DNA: TGTGCCAGCAGCAGACAGGGCGAAAACATTCAGTACTTC; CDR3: CASSRQGENIQYF
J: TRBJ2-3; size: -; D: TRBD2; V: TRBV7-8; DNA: TGTGCCAGCAGCTTACTCCTAGCGGGAGATACGCAGTATTTT; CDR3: CASSLLLAGDTQYF
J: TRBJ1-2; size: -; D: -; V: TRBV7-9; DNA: TGTGCCAGCAGCTCCCGGGGGGGGCCCCTCTATGGCTACACCTTC; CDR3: CASSSRGGPLYGYTF
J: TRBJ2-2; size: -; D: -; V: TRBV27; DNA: TGTGCCAGCAGTTTACTACAGGGTGCCACCGGGGAGCTGTTTTTT; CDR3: CASSLLQGATGELFF
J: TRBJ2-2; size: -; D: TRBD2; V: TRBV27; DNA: TGTGCCAGCTTTCCGTGGGCTACGGGAGGGAACACCGGGGAGCTGTTTTTT; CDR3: CASFPWATGGNTGELFF
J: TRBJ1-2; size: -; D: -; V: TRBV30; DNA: TGTGCCTTCACAGGGATGGTCTATGGCTACACCTTC; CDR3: CAFTGMVYGYTF
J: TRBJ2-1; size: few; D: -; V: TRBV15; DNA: TGTGCCACCAGCAGAGAATCTTCCGGTCCCAATGAGCAGTTCTTC; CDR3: CATSRESSGPNEQFF
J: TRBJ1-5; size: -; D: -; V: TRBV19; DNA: TGTGCCAGTAGTATGGGGAGGAATCAGCCCCAGCATTTT; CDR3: CASSMGRNQPQHF
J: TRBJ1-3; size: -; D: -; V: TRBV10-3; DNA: TGTGCCACCGCAGAAAACTCTGGAAACACCATATATTTT; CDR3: CATAENSGNTIYF
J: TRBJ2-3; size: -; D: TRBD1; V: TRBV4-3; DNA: TGCGCCAGCAGCCCAGGGCGTACAGGGGTCTACGCAGATACGCAGTATTTT; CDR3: CASSPGRTGVYADTQYF
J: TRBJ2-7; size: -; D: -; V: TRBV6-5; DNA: TGTCAAAGTGGAGGGGCCTCTTACGAGCAGTACTTC; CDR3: CQSGGASYEQYF
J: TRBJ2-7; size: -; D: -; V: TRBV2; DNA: TGTGCCAGCAGTGAAGCGTGGGGCGGGAACTCCTACGAGCAGTACTTC; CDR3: CASSEAWGGNSYEQYF
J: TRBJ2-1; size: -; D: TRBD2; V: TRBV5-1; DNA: TGCGCCAGCCGTCCAAGCGGGAGGGCCGGAAATGAGCAGTTCTTC; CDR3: CASRPSGRAGNEQFF
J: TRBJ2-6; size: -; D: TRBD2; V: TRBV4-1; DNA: TGCGCCAGCAGCCAAGATCGCAGTAGCGGGGTGTCTGGGGCCAACGTCCTGACTTTC; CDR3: CASSQDRSSGVSGANVLTF
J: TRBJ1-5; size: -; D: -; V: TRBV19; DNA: TGTGCCACCGCTCAACAGGGTTTGGTGAATCAGCCCCAGCATTTT; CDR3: CATAQQGLVNQPQHF
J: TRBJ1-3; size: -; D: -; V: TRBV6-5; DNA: TGTGCCAGCAGATACTCTGGAAACACCATATATTTT; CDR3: CASRYSGNTIYF